Listed below are T cell receptor beta chains from one sample, sequenced in a study of cytomegalovirus exposure and HLA in healthy donors. Assay: immunoSEQ multiplex PCR; the TCRdb copy retains only in-frame clones and omits some. Here the sample spans 140,000 to 150,000 clones, under 70% being singletons. The material sequenced was PBMCs. These receptor sequences come from a woman in her fifties or sixties in good health and CMV-seronegative. CDR3s include the opening cysteine and the closing phenylalanine or tryptophan. The order of the fields is clone size, D gene, J gene, V gene, CDR3 protein, CDR3 DNA. D genes are given only for firm matches. Clone size is stated in some rows and not others, as once, few, many or a class when expanded.

clone size: few
D gene: TRBD2
J gene: TRBJ2-5
V gene: TRBV7-2
CDR3 protein: CASSFWGGLAETQYF
CDR3 DNA: TGTGCCAGCAGCTTTTGGGGGGGACTAGCAGAGACCCAGTACTTC

clone size: -
D gene: TRBD2
J gene: TRBJ2-2
V gene: TRBV6-4
CDR3 protein: CASSRTSGALGAGELFF
CDR3 DNA: TGTGCCAGCAGTAGGACTAGCGGGGCGTTGGGCGCCGGGGAGCTGTTTTTT

clone size: -
D gene: TRBD1
J gene: TRBJ2-5
V gene: TRBV28
CDR3 protein: CASSLRGRGETQYF
CDR3 DNA: TGTGCCAGCAGTCTCAGGGGGCGAGGAGAGACCCAGTACTTC

clone size: -
D gene: -
J gene: TRBJ2-1
V gene: TRBV15
CDR3 protein: CATSWAQGVGNEQFF
CDR3 DNA: TGTGCCACCAGTTGGGCGCAGGGCGTAGGGAATGAGCAGTTCTTC

clone size: -
D gene: TRBD2
J gene: TRBJ2-7
V gene: TRBV19
CDR3 protein: CASSISPSGKHEQYF
CDR3 DNA: TGTGCCAGTAGTATTTCGCCTAGCGGGAAGCACGAGCAGTACTTC

clone size: -
D gene: TRBD1
J gene: TRBJ1-2
V gene: TRBV9
CDR3 protein: CASSAGQGANYGYTF
CDR3 DNA: TGTGCCAGCAGCGCCGGACAGGGCGCTAACTATGGCTACACCTTC

clone size: -
D gene: TRBD2
J gene: TRBJ2-1
V gene: TRBV16
CDR3 protein: CASSQFIIAGVFGNEQFF
CDR3 DNA: TGTGCCAGCAGCCAATTCATCATAGCGGGAGTTTTCGGTAATGAGCAGTTCTTC

clone size: -
D gene: TRBD2
J gene: TRBJ2-5
V gene: TRBV30
CDR3 protein: CAWSVRLAGGRVKKETQYF
CDR3 DNA: TGTGCCTGGAGTGTTAGACTAGCGGGAGGGCGGGTCAAAAAAGAGACCCAGTACTTC

clone size: -
D gene: TRBD1
J gene: TRBJ1-1
V gene: TRBV4-2
CDR3 protein: CASSQDLTGGRTEAFF
CDR3 DNA: TGTGCCAGCAGCCAGGACCTGACAGGGGGCCGAACTGAAGCTTTCTTT

clone size: once
D gene: TRBD2
J gene: TRBJ2-1
V gene: TRBV10-2
CDR3 protein: CATGLAGSDEQFF
CDR3 DNA: TGCGCCACAGGACTAGCGGGATCCGATGAGCAGTTCTTC

clone size: few
D gene: -
J gene: TRBJ2-7
V gene: TRBV28
CDR3 protein: CASSLSGTPSYEQYF
CDR3 DNA: TGTGCCAGCAGTCTATCCGGGACACCCTCCTACGAGCAGTACTTC

clone size: -
D gene: TRBD2
J gene: TRBJ2-1
V gene: TRBV5-1
CDR3 protein: CASSPRGGRDNEQFF
CDR3 DNA: TGCGCCAGCAGCCCCCGGGGGGGCCGGGACAATGAGCAGTTCTTC

clone size: -
D gene: TRBD1
J gene: TRBJ1-2
V gene: TRBV2
CDR3 protein: CARRDRGGAGWDYGYTF
CDR3 DNA: TGTGCCAGACGGGACAGGGGGGGGGCAGGTTGGGACTATGGCTACACCTTC

clone size: -
D gene: TRBD1
J gene: TRBJ2-3
V gene: TRBV7-9
CDR3 protein: CASSRTQGATDTQYF
CDR3 DNA: TGTGCCAGCAGCCGTACACAGGGGGCAACAGATACGCAGTATTTT